These T cell receptor beta chains were read from a single sample in a study of CD8 T cells in Susac syndrome. TCRdb passed the immunoSEQ multiplex PCR reads through MiXCR, listing each CDR3 protein once. Here the sample spans about 300,000 distinct CDR3 sequences, over 75% being singletons. Sequencing used CD8+ T cells from PBMCs. The receptors stem from a human donor with multiple sclerosis. Each CDR3 is given with its conserved first and last residue. The D gene is left open where the match is weak. Size tells how often a clone was seen (once, few, many) or the class of an expanded clone, and some rows leave it out.

CSARDRRTSGSSYNEQFF | TRBJ2-1 | - | TRBD2 | TRBV20-1
CASSRNVGPGTDTQYF | TRBJ2-3 | once | - | TRBV5-1
CATSDTTSGWNTGELFF | TRBJ2-2 | once | TRBD2 | TRBV24-1
CSAPLHFTGGGGYEQYF | TRBJ2-7 | - | - | TRBV20-1
CASSLAVQGPTVSSYEQYF | TRBJ2-7 | - | - | TRBV5-1
CASSIGLGGRTGELFF | TRBJ2-2 | - | TRBD2 | TRBV5-6
CSARDFAPGAGNPTGELFF | TRBJ2-2 | - | - | TRBV20-1
CASSLKPEGEEQFF | TRBJ2-1 | once | - | TRBV7-6
CASSLAGLVSGELFF | TRBJ2-2 | - | TRBD2 | TRBV7-9
CSVEDRPESEAFF | TRBJ1-1 | - | - | TRBV29-1
CASYKVANTEAFF | TRBJ1-1 | - | - | TRBV7-2
CASSLEDPTDTQYF | TRBJ2-3 | - | - | TRBV12-3/TRBV12-4
CASSLNTGELFF | TRBJ2-2 | many | - | TRBV27
CASSHGTVSPLHF | TRBJ1-6 | - | TRBD1 | TRBV4-3
CASSLVPGQSYAEQYF | TRBJ2-7 | once | TRBD1 | TRBV5-6
CASTGGTSGPREQFF | TRBJ2-1 | - | TRBD2 | TRBV19
CASSYGTELNGYTF | TRBJ1-2 | - | TRBD1 | TRBV6-6
CASSLSNTGELFF | TRBJ2-2 | - | - | TRBV6-5
CASSSPGQSYGYTF | TRBJ1-2 | - | TRBD1 | TRBV27
CASSLWRGMNTEAFF | TRBJ1-1 | - | - | TRBV5-6
CASSLSGFGGYNEQFF | TRBJ2-1 | few | TRBD2 | TRBV27
CASSQGAPGGVYNEQFF | TRBJ2-1 | - | TRBD1 | TRBV4-3
CASSLTGGSYNEQFF | TRBJ2-1 | - | TRBD1 | TRBV7-6
CASTAGTLSSYNEQFF | TRBJ2-1 | - | - | TRBV27
CSAYQWTLGGDEQFF | TRBJ2-1 | - | TRBD2 | TRBV29-1
CASRRVLTRNYEQYF | TRBJ2-7 | - | - | TRBV11-2
CASSQGLSGIGGGEQFF | TRBJ2-1 | few | TRBD2 | TRBV4-3
CASSSTTSETNTDTQYF | TRBJ2-3 | - | TRBD2 | TRBV6-2/TRBV6-3
CASSQDQASGAYNEQFF | TRBJ2-1 | - | TRBD2 | TRBV4-3
CASSFGTGGTGELFF | TRBJ2-2 | - | TRBD1 | TRBV5-1
CASSSGLDEQYF | TRBJ2-7 | - | - | TRBV13
CASSLGGTTSDLAQYF | TRBJ2-5 | few | TRBD2 | TRBV7-2
CASSPSQDRVSHEQYF | TRBJ2-7 | - | TRBD1 | TRBV4-3
CASSEGMGNQPQHF | TRBJ1-5 | once | - | TRBV28
CASSSRSGSSYEQYF | TRBJ2-7 | - | TRBD2 | TRBV18
CASSRHGRGQSFEKLFF | TRBJ1-4 | - | TRBD1 | TRBV4-3
CASSFDPTGQASTDTQYF | TRBJ2-3 | - | TRBD1 | TRBV7-3
CSVGGSEPYTGELFF | TRBJ2-2 | - | - | TRBV29-1
CSVEDRASSSYNEQFF | TRBJ2-1 | - | - | TRBV29-1
CATSDLRLGRSNEQFF | TRBJ2-1 | - | - | TRBV24-1
CASSLGQQNEPQHF | TRBJ1-5 | - | TRBD1 | TRBV7-9
CASSLAAGGFGYTF | TRBJ1-2 | - | TRBD1 | TRBV7-9
CASSQDLGSKETQYF | TRBJ2-5 | - | - | TRBV14
CASSSGTVEAFF | TRBJ1-1 | - | - | TRBV5-6
CASNPRGRSNQPQHF | TRBJ1-5 | once | - | TRBV12-3/TRBV12-4
CASSKVGAGRLNTGELFF | TRBJ2-2 | - | - | TRBV21-1
CASSVSLSYEQYF | TRBJ2-7 | once | - | TRBV7-9
CASSEYAGSTDTQYF | TRBJ2-3 | - | - | TRBV25-1
CASSLGPRGMNTEAFF | TRBJ1-1 | - | TRBD1 | TRBV11-2
CASSYQTSSYNEQFF | TRBJ2-1 | few | - | TRBV6-2/TRBV6-3
CASSQDGVGLQTQYF | TRBJ2-5 | - | - | TRBV4-1
CASSAGGNNQPQHF | TRBJ1-5 | - | TRBD1 | TRBV6-2/TRBV6-3
CATSDSQYSGSSYNEQFF | TRBJ2-1 | - | TRBD2 | TRBV24-1
CATPDRERLAEGTDTQYF | TRBJ2-3 | - | - | TRBV2
CASSAGTNTYNEQFF | TRBJ2-1 | - | TRBD2 | TRBV9
CASSLGSSGRGHRNTEAFF | TRBJ1-1 | - | TRBD1 | TRBV7-2
CASSLFSGEQYF | TRBJ2-7 | - | - | TRBV4-3
CAWGPMNTEAFF | TRBJ1-1 | - | - | TRBV30
CASSQGVQASTDTQYF | TRBJ2-3 | - | - | TRBV4-2